A selection of T cell receptor beta chains follows, all from one sample in a study of monozygotic twins with inflammatory bowel disease. TCRdb reanalyzed the 5' RACE reads and collapses them to one entry per CDR3 protein, without DNA. This table holds roughly 200,000 distinct CDR3 sequences. Sequencing was done on a sample of blood. The receptors shown here come from a human donor with ulcerative colitis or Crohn's disease, or a healthy co-twin of an affected twin (not recorded which). Each CDR3 is given with its conserved first and last residue. Each record gives: V gene, J gene, CDR3 protein.

V gene: TRBV5-1; J gene: TRBJ2-1; CDR3 protein: CASRVIDTWDEQFF
V gene: TRBV11-2; J gene: TRBJ1-2; CDR3 protein: CASRPLGPGALVGYTF
V gene: TRBV10-3; J gene: TRBJ2-1; CDR3 protein: CAITRPGAGNEQFF
V gene: TRBV29-1; J gene: TRBJ2-3; CDR3 protein: CSVAPTDTQYF
V gene: TRBV2; J gene: TRBJ1-1; CDR3 protein: CASSSDTEAFF
V gene: TRBV20-1; J gene: TRBJ2-1; CDR3 protein: CSLPQGGGSNEQFF
V gene: TRBV5-1; J gene: TRBJ1-1; CDR3 protein: CASSLDQGAYTEAFF
V gene: TRBV12-3/TRBV12-4; J gene: TRBJ2-2; CDR3 protein: CASSSSGLANTGELFF
V gene: TRBV12-3/TRBV12-4; J gene: TRBJ2-5; CDR3 protein: CASSAGAGETQYF
V gene: TRBV11-1; J gene: TRBJ1-1; CDR3 protein: CASSRGTVAEAFF
V gene: TRBV11-2; J gene: TRBJ2-5; CDR3 protein: CASSSWTEETQYF
V gene: TRBV20-1; J gene: TRBJ1-1; CDR3 protein: CSAPRTVGNTEAFF
V gene: TRBV7-2; J gene: TRBJ2-1; CDR3 protein: CASSFWGHRAGEQFF
V gene: TRBV12-3/TRBV12-4; J gene: TRBJ2-1; CDR3 protein: CASSISSGGSYNEQFF
V gene: TRBV29-1; J gene: TRBJ1-2; CDR3 protein: CSVPTSPGNRVANYGYTF
V gene: TRBV7-9; J gene: TRBJ1-1; CDR3 protein: CASSLGLPEAFF
V gene: TRBV5-1; J gene: TRBJ2-1; CDR3 protein: CASSLLGQGTNEQFF
V gene: TRBV11-2; J gene: TRBJ2-4; CDR3 protein: CASSVLAKNIQYF
V gene: TRBV5-1; J gene: TRBJ2-3; CDR3 protein: CASSTNGGAHADTQYF
V gene: TRBV12-3/TRBV12-4; J gene: TRBJ1-6; CDR3 protein: CASIFGRQVSYNSPLHF
V gene: TRBV3-1; J gene: TRBJ1-6; CDR3 protein: CASSQLGGGSNSPLHF
V gene: TRBV20-1; J gene: TRBJ2-6; CDR3 protein: CSALTSGGSGANVLTF
V gene: TRBV5-1; J gene: TRBJ2-6; CDR3 protein: CASSFPGQAGANVLTF
V gene: TRBV7-9; J gene: TRBJ2-3; CDR3 protein: CASSGRTSATDTQYF
V gene: TRBV7-2; J gene: TRBJ2-3; CDR3 protein: CASSLVGDPDTQYF
V gene: TRBV7-3; J gene: TRBJ2-1; CDR3 protein: CASSPSRGGYIEQFF
V gene: TRBV18; J gene: TRBJ2-7; CDR3 protein: CASSVTGTGGYEQYF
V gene: TRBV7-9; J gene: TRBJ2-1; CDR3 protein: CASSLYRDNEQFF
V gene: TRBV7-9; J gene: TRBJ2-1; CDR3 protein: CASSSKPSSYNEQFF
V gene: TRBV13; J gene: TRBJ2-5; CDR3 protein: CASSLGSGWRETQYF
V gene: TRBV12-3/TRBV12-4; J gene: TRBJ2-7; CDR3 protein: CASSSFRQAGTYEQYF
V gene: TRBV5-1; J gene: TRBJ2-7; CDR3 protein: CASSPFSAGENEQYF
V gene: TRBV7-2; J gene: TRBJ1-5; CDR3 protein: CASSPEGFQPQHF
V gene: TRBV11-2; J gene: TRBJ2-1; CDR3 protein: CASSSLAGGLSYNEQFF
V gene: TRBV29-1; J gene: TRBJ1-2; CDR3 protein: CSVAGFYGYTF